These 29 T cell receptor beta chains were sequenced from one sample in a study of blood T cell repertoires in COVID-19. TCRdb keeps only in-frame clones here, not all; method: immunoSEQ multiplex PCR. This table holds 60,000 or so clones, approximately 79% found once. What was sequenced was peripheral blood. The receptors were sampled from a man aged 55 to 69 with acute or convalescent COVID-19.

The chain combines TRBV2 with TRBJ1-4; D not certain. Trimming took off 5 bases at V and 0 bases at J, with 10 bases between the two ends. In germline, CDR1 is SNHLY, CDR2 FYNNEI. The CDR3 is 15 residues long. The CDR3, as DNA: TGTGCCAGCAGTTCACGGGGTCCAACTAATGAAAAACTGTTTTTT. It translates to CASSSRGPTNEKLFF.

The V and J genes are TRBV5-4 and TRBJ1-2; D gene uncertain. The V and J ends lost 4 bases and 0 bases respectively, with 10 bases between them. Per germline, CDR1 SGHNT and CDR2 YYREEE (reference sequence). This CDR3 has 14 residues. CDR3 DNA sequence: TGTGCCAGCAGCGCCCAAGACACTAACTATGGCTACACCTTC. This encodes CASSAQDTNYGYTF.

V and J are TRBV11-1 and TRBJ2-1; weak D call: TRBD2 (5 bases). This CDR3 is built from 16 residues. V lost 1 base and J lost 2, with 12 bases in between. The germline CDR1 and CDR2 sequences are SGHAT and FQDESV (reference sequence). This CDR3 is CASSLGRRDTYNEQFF. The CDR3 DNA sequence: TGTGCCAGCAGCTTAGGGAGACGGGATACCTACAATGAGCAGTTCTTC.

J is TRBJ2-5 and V is TRBV29-1; D is unclear. This CDR3 region has 12 residues. V lost 1 base and J lost 2, with 5 bases in between. Looked up from germline, CDR1 is SQVTM and CDR2 is ANQGSEA. The CDR3 sequence is CSVEGQQETQYF. CDR3 coding DNA: TGCAGCGTTGAAGGGCAGCAAGAGACCCAGTACTTC.

V and J are TRBV7-9 and TRBJ1-3; D possibly corresponds to TRBD1 (6 bases). Trimming shortened V by 3 bases and J by 0 bases, and 15 bases separated the two germline ends. CDR3 length: 17 residues. Per the germline V gene, CDR1 is SEHNR and CDR2 is FQNEAQ (reference sequence). The CDR3, as DNA: TGTGCCAGCAGCTTGGGGGCAGGGTCGGGCTCTGGAAACACCATATATTTT. Protein product: CASSLGAGSGSGNTIYF.

The chain links TRBV5-1 to TRBJ2-1, with D tentatively TRBD1 (6 bases). Trimming took 2 bases from V and 7 from J, leaving 10 bases between them. Germline CDR1 reads SGHRS; CDR2 reads YFSETQ. The CDR3 loop spans 13 amino acids. The CDR3 coding sequence is TGCGCCAGCAGCTTTGCAGGGGAGAATGAGCAGTTCTTC. It specifies CASSFAGENEQFF.

This chain links TRBV27 with TRBJ2-7, with D tentatively TRBD1 (5 bases). Trimming took off 1 base at V and 0 bases at J, with 10 bases between the two ends. This CDR3 has 15 amino acids. In germline, CDR1 is MNHEY, CDR2 SMNVEV (reference sequence). CDR3 nucleotides: TGTGCCAGCAGTTTATTTTTCCAGGGCTCCTACGAGCAGTACTTC. Protein product: CASSLFFQGSYEQYF.

This rearrangement joins TRBV4-1 to TRBJ2-1, with TRBD2 identical over 12 bases. V was pared by 4 bases and J by 3 bases, with 4 bases of the junction left unmatched. Looked up from germline, CDR1 is MGHRA and CDR2 is YSYEKL. There are 16 residues in the CDR3. The CDR3 bases are TGCGCCAGCAGCCTCTTGGGACTAGCGGGCTACAATGAGCAGTTCTTC. Translated: CASSLLGLAGYNEQFF.

The chain is built from TRBV2 and TRBJ1-6; no definite D call. V was cut by 8 bases and J by 0 bases, with 14 bases left in between. The CDR3 is 16 amino acids. CDR1 SNHLY and CDR2 FYNNEI come from the germline V gene. CDR3 sequence reads: CASSSESGSYNSPLHF. CDR3 DNA sequence: TGTGCCAGCTCCTCGGAGAGTGGCTCCTATAATTCACCCCTCCACTTT.

The rearrangement joins TRBV2 to TRBJ2-3; 9 positions agree with TRBD2. The germline gives CDR1 SNHLY, CDR2 FYNNEI. Germline trimming cut 4 bases from V and 4 bases from J; bases unmatched to any gene: 9. This CDR3 spans 16 amino acids. As DNA, the CDR3 is TGTGCCAGCAGTGCGGGTAGCGGGGGCAACCCAGATACGCAGTATTTT. Translation: CASSAGSGGNPDTQYF.

V and J are TRBV10-1 and TRBJ1-5, with D possibly matching TRBD1 (5 bases). Trimming shortened V by 3 bases and J by 4 bases, and 10 bases separated the two germline ends. The CDR3 is made up of 14 amino acids. In germline, CDR1 is WNHNN, CDR2 SYGVQD (reference sequence). CDR3 region: CASSDPGGNQPQHF. For the CDR3, the DNA is TGCGCCAGCAGTGACCCGGGGGGGAATCAGCCCCAGCATTTT.

The chain links TRBV2 to TRBJ1-5, with 12 bases matching TRBD1. The germline V gene has CDR1 SNHLY and CDR2 FYNNEI. There are 17 residues in the CDR3. Trimming at V came to 3 bases and at J to 0 bases, leaving 3 bases not matched to a gene. CDR3 amino acids: CASSEGQGAFSNQPQHF. In DNA form, the CDR3 reads TGTGCCAGCAGTGAGGGACAGGGGGCCTTTAGCAATCAGCCCCAGCATTTT.

The chain uses TRBV18 and TRBJ1-5; a possible D gene is TRBD1 (6 bases). This CDR3 is 15 amino acids long. V lost 2 bases to trimming and J lost 5 bases, with 13 bases between them. CDR1 and CDR2 from the germline V gene are KGHSH and LQKENI. The chain's CDR3 is CASSPVRGIDQPQHF. The CDR3 DNA reads TGTGCCAGCTCACCAGTCAGGGGAATCGATCAGCCCCAGCATTTT.

The chain recombines TRBV12-3 or TRBV12-4 with TRBJ1-2, with D unclear. V lost 4 bases and J lost 4, with 7 bases in between. The CDR3 totals 12 residues. The CDR3 here is CASSSSVYGYTF. In DNA, the CDR3 is TGTGCCAGCAGTTCGTCAGTCTATGGCTACACCTTC.

The V call is TRBV2, the J call TRBJ2-1; 11 nucleotides agree with TRBD2. The CDR3 runs 15 residues. The V gene's germline CDR1 is SNHLY and CDR2 FYNNEI. The trim removed 6 bases at V and 6 bases at J, leaving 7 bases unmatched. This CDR3 is CASRLSGGALNEQFF. The CDR3 DNA reads as TGTGCCAGCAGGCTTAGCGGGGGGGCCCTCAATGAGCAGTTCTTC.

V is TRBV5-1 and J is TRBJ1-4; a possible D gene is TRBD1 (5 bases). Germline lookup yields CDR1 SGHRS and CDR2 YFSETQ. Trimming removed 0 bases at V and 8 bases at J, with 14 bases between. CDR3 length: 15 residues. The CDR3 sequence: CASSLGGSFGEKLFF. The DNA for the CDR3 is TGCGCCAGCAGCTTGGGGGGCAGCTTTGGGGAAAAACTGTTTTTT.

The chain has TRBV12-3 or TRBV12-4 and TRBJ1-1; possibly TRBD1 for D (5 bases). Trimming took off 5 bases at V and 8 bases at J, with 9 bases between the two ends. The CDR3 is 11 amino acids. Here the CDR3 DNA reads TGTGCCAGCAGTAGGACACGAGAAGCTTTCTTT. The encoded protein is CASSRTREAFF.

The CDR3 loop is CASSPKGQKSLSAEAFF. The CDR3 DNA reads as TGCGCCAGCAGCCCTAAGGGACAGAAGTCCTTGTCCGCTGAAGCTTTCTTT. The V call is TRBV5-1, the J call TRBJ1-1; TRBD1 agrees at 7 bases. The CDR3 is 17 residues long. Germline CDR1 is SGHRS and CDR2 is YFSETQ. Trimming cost V 4 bases and J 6 bases; bases outside gene matches: 18.

The chain recombines TRBV9 with TRBJ2-2, with D perhaps matching TRBD2 (5 bases). CDR3 length equals 14 residues. Germline V gives CDR1 SGDLS, CDR2 YYNGEE. Trimming left V 5 bases short and J 4 bases short, with 12 bases between. This chain's CDR3 is CASRPAGGTGELFF. The CDR3 DNA is TGTGCCAGCAGGCCGGCGGGCGGCACCGGGGAGCTGTTTTTT.

This clone is medium-sized. The CDR3 loop reads CASSPGRGTDTQYF. For the CDR3, the DNA is TGTGCCAGCTCACCCGGCCGAGGAACAGATACGCAGTATTTT. The chain employs TRBV18 and TRBJ2-3; D unclear. This CDR3 is built from 14 residues. Trimming took off 3 bases at V and 3 bases at J, with 10 bases between the two ends. Germline V gene data show CDR1 as KGHSH and CDR2 as LQKENI. Full variable domain (rest looked up from reference TRBV18 and TRBJ2-3): NAGVMQNPRHLVRRRGQEARLRCSPMKGHSHVYWYRQLPEEGLKFMVYLQKENIIDESGMPKERFSAEFPKEGPSILRIQQVVRGDSAAYFCASSPGRGTDTQYFGPGTRLTVL.

The chain is built from TRBV7-9 and TRBJ1-1, with D uncertain. The CDR3 is 13 amino acids. V lost 3 bases to trimming and J lost 3 bases, with 8 bases between them. Germline CDR1 reads SEHNR; CDR2 reads FQNEAQ (reference sequence). The CDR3, as DNA: TGTGCCAGCAGCTTTTCCGGAGACACTGAAGCTTTCTTT. Protein: CASSFSGDTEAFF.

The rearrangement links TRBV6-5 to TRBJ1-5, with D hard to call. The CDR3 has 13 residues. CDR1 is MNHEY and CDR2 is SVGAGI in the germline V gene. V was pared by 7 bases and J by 5 bases, with 12 bases between. CDR3 DNA sequence: TGTGCCAGCACCTCCCAGGAGGATCAGCCCCAGCATTTT. Protein: CASTSQEDQPQHF.

This chain connects TRBV5-1 to TRBJ2-2, with TRBD1 identical over 12 bases. V trimming: 5 bases; J trimming: 4 bases; junction bases outside the gene matches: 9. The CDR3 covers 17 residues. Germline loops: CDR1 SGHRS, CDR2 YFSETQ. The CDR3, as DNA: TGCGCCAGCAGGCCTCCGGGACAGGGGGCGGTCACCGGGGAGCTGTTTTTT. Its protein is CASRPPGQGAVTGELFF.

V usage is TRBV9 and J usage is TRBJ1-3; maybe TRBD1 (6 bases). The ends were cut back, 3 bases at V and 1 base at J, with 14 bases in the middle. This CDR3 comprises 16 residues. Looked up from germline, CDR1 is SGDLS and CDR2 is YYNGEE. CDR3 bases: TGTGCCAGCAGCGCTCAGGGGTGGGCGTCTGGAAACACCATATATTTT. It encodes CASSAQGWASGNTIYF.

This chain links TRBV4-1 with TRBJ2-3; 11 nucleotides match TRBD2. V was pared by 4 bases and J by 4 bases, with 7 bases of the junction left unmatched. Germline assignment: CDR1 MGHRA and CDR2 YSYEKL. CDR3 length: 16 amino acids. For the CDR3, the DNA is TGCGCCAGCAGCCGGCCGACTAGCGGGGCCTCAGATACGCAGTATTTT. Amino acids: CASSRPTSGASDTQYF.

This sequence joins TRBV5-1 and TRBJ2-2; 10 nucleotides align to TRBD1. With V trimmed by 4 bases and J by 3 bases, 3 bases remained unmatched. Looked up from germline, CDR1 is SGHRS and CDR2 is YFSETQ. The CDR3 sequence is 15 residues long. CDR3 coding DNA: TGCGCCAGCAGCACCGGACAGGGGGACACCGGGGAGCTGTTTTTT. Translation: CASSTGQGDTGELFF. Full variable domain (outside the CDR3, taken from reference TRBV5-1 and TRBJ2-2): KAGVTQTPRYLIKTRGQQVTLSCSPISGHRSVSWYQQTPGQGLQFLFEYFSETQRNKGNFPGRFSGRQFSNSRSEMNVSTLELGDSALYLCASSTGQGDTGELFFGEGSRLTVL.

The chain employs TRBV24-1 and TRBJ2-5; a weak D match, TRBD2 (6 bases). V lost 4 bases and J 3 bases, leaving 14 bases between the germline ends. Germline V gene lookup returns CDR1 KGHDR and CDR2 SFDVKD. This CDR3 is built from 15 residues. The CDR3 spells CATSDPTEGEETQYF. In DNA form, the CDR3 reads TGTGCCACCAGTGACCCGACGGAGGGAGAAGAGACCCAGTACTTC.

J is TRBJ1-2 and V is TRBV5-1, with 7 bases aligning to TRBD1. V lost 2 bases to trimming and J lost 4 bases; unmatched junction nucleotides: 2. This CDR3 is 13 amino acids long. The germline V gene encodes CDR1 SGHRS and CDR2 YFSETQ. As DNA, the CDR3 is TGCGCCAGCAGCTTTGACAGGGCCTATGGCTACACCTTC. Protein sequence: CASSFDRAYGYTF.

The rearrangement uses TRBV6-5 and TRBJ2-1; no reliable D call. The V gene lost 5 bases and the J gene lost 4 bases, with 12 bases spanning the gap. The CDR3 has 14 residues. Germline V gives CDR1 MNHEY, CDR2 SVGAGI. The CDR3 DNA follows: TGTGCCAGCAGTCCCTCCTCCACTTACAATGAGCAGTTCTTC. Protein product: CASSPSSTYNEQFF.